This T cell receptor beta chain was found in a study of cytomegalovirus exposure and HLA in healthy donors. This clone occurred once. Researchers ran the PCR with 60 Vbeta and 13 Jbeta primers. Repertoires were generated with immunoSEQ multiplex PCR, while TCRdb's copy carries only in-frame clones and drops some. This table has about 150,000 clones, 60% to 85% appearing once. In germline, CDR1 is PRHDT, CDR2 FYEKMQ (reference sequence). With 3 bases clipped from V and 4 bases from J, the junction kept 11 bases outside the gene matches. The CDR3 contains 17 residues. Input material: PBMCs. The sequence was collected from a woman in her thirties or forties in good health and CMV-seronegative. The genes are TRBV13 and TRBJ1-4; TRBD1 aligns across 7 bases. CDR3 sequence reads: CASSLLGPQGDNEKLFF. CDR3 bases: TGTGCCAGCAGCTTGCTTGGGCCCCAGGGGGATAATGAAAAACTGTTTTTT. Supplemented by reference TRBV13 and TRBJ1-4, the full variable domain reads AAGVIQSPRHLIKEKRETATLKCYPIPRHDTVYWYQQGPGQDPQFLISFYEKMQSDKGSIPDRFSAQQFSDYHSELNMSSLELGDSALYFCASSLLGPQGDNEKLFFGSGTQLSVL.